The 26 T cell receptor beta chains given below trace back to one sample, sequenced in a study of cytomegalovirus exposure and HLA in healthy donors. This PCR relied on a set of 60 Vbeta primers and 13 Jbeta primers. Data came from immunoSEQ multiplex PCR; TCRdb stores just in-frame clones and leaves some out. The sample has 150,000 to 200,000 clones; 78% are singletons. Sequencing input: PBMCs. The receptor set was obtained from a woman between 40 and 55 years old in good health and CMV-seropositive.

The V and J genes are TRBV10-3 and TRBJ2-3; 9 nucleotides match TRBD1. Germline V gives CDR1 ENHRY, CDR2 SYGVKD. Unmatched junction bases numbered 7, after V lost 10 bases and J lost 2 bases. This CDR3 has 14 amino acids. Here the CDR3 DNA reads TGTGCCACCTGGGACAGGGATTACACAGATACGCAGTATTTT. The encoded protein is CATWDRDYTDTQYF.

The CDR3, as DNA: TGCGCCAGCAGCTTGGAGGGACTCGACCAGGGGACCCAGTACTTC. Its protein is CASSLEGLDQGTQYF. The V and J genes are TRBV5-1 and TRBJ2-5; possible D gene TRBD2, 6 bases. The CDR3 length is 15 residues. V lost 0 bases to trimming and J lost 7 bases, with 16 bases between them. The germline V gene encodes CDR1 SGHRS and CDR2 YFSETQ.

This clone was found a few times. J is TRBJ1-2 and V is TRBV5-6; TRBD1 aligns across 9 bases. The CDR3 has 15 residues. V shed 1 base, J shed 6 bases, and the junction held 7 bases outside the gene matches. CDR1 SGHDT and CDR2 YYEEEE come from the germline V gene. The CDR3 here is CASSLLGDRDNGYTF. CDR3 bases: TGTGCCAGCAGCTTGCTGGGGGACAGGGATAATGGCTACACCTTC.

Here the CDR3 DNA reads TGCGCCAGCAGTGAGTCGAATAACGGGGGTTATGGCTACACCTTC. Residues: CASSESNNGGYGYTF. This sequence joins TRBV10-2 and TRBJ1-2, with D perhaps TRBD1 (5 bases). V dropped 0 bases and J dropped 5 bases, with 13 bases sitting between them. The CDR3 is made up of 15 amino acids. CDR1 and CDR2 (germline): WSHSY, SAAADI.

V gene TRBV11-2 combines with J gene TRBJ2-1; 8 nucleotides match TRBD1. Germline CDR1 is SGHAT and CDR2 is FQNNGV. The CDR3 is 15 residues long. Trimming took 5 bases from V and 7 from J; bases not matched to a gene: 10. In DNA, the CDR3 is TGTGCCAGCAGCGCTATAGACAGGGGTCGGAATGAGCAGTTCTTC. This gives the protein CASSAIDRGRNEQFF.

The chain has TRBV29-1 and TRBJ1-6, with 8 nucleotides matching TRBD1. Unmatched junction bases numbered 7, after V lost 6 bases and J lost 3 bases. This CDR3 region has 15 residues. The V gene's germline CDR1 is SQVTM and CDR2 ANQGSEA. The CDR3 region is CSVRTGSLYNSPLHF. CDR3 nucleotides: TGCAGCGTGCGGACAGGGTCACTCTATAATTCACCCCTCCACTTT.

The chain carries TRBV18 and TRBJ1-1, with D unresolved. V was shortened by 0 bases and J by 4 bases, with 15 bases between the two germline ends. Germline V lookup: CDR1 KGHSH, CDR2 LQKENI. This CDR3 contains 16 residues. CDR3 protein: CASSPPLGLIATEAFF. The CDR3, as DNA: TGTGCCAGCTCACCACCGCTCGGTCTGATAGCCACTGAAGCTTTCTTT.

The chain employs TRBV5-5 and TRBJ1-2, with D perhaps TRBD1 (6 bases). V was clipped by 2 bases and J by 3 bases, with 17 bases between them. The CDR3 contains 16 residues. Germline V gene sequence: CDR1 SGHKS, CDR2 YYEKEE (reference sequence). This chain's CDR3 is CASSLTAQGQYYGYTF. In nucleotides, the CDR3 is TGTGCCAGCAGCTTAACCGCTCAGGGGCAGTACTATGGCTACACCTTC.

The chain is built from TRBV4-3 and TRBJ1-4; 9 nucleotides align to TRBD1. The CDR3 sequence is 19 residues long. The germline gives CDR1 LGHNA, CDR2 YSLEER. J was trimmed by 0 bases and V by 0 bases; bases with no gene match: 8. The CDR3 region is CASSQDMDRGYSTNEKLFF. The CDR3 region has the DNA TGCGCCAGCAGCCAAGATATGGACAGGGGATACTCAACTAATGAAAAACTGTTTTTT.

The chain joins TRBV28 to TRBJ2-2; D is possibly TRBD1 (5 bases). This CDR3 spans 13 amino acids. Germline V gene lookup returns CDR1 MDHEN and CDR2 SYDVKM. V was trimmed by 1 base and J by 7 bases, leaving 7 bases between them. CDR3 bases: TGTGCCAGCAGTTTATTAGGGGTCGGGGAGCTGTTTTTT. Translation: CASSLLGVGELFF.

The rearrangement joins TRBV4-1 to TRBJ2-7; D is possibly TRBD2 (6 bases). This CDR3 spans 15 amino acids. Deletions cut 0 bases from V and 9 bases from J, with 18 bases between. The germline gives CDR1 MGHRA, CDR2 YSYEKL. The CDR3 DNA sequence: TGCGCCAGCAGCCAAGATTTGGGACGGGGGACCAGGCAGTACTTC. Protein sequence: CASSQDLGRGTRQYF.

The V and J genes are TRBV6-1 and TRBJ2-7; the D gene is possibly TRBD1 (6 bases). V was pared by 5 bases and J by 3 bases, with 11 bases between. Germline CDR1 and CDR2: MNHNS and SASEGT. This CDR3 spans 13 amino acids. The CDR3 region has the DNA TGTGCCAGCAGTAAGGACAGCCACTACGAGCAGTACTTC. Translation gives CASSKDSHYEQYF.

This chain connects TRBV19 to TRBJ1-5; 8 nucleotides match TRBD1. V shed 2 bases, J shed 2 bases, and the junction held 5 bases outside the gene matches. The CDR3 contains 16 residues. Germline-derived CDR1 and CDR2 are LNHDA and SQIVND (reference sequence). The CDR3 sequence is CASSIWAGQGNQPQHF. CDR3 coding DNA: TGTGCCAGTAGTATATGGGCGGGACAGGGCAATCAGCCCCAGCATTTT.

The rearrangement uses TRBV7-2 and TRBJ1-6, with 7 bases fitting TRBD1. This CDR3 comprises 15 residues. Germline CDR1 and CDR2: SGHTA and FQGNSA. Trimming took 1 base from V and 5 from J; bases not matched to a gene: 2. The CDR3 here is CASSLVGQNNSPLHF. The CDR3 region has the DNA TGTGCCAGCAGCTTAGTGGGACAGAATAATTCACCCCTCCACTTT.

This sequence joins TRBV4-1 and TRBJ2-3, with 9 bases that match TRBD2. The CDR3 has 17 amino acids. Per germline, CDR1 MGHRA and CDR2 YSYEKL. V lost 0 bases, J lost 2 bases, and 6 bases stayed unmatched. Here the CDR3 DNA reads TGCGCCAGCAGCCAAGATCAATGGACTAGCGCCACAGATACGCAGTATTTT. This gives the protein CASSQDQWTSATDTQYF.

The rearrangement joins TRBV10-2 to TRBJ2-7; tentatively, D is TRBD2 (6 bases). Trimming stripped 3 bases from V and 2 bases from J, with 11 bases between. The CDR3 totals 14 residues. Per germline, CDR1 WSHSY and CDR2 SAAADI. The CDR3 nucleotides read TGCGCCAGCAGTGAAGGCCCGGGGGCCTACGAGCAGTACTTC. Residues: CASSEGPGAYEQYF.

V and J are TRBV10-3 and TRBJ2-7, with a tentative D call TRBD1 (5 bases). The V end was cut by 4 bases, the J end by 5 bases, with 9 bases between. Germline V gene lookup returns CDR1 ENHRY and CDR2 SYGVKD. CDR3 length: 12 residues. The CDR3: CAISGQSNEQYF. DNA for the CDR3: TGTGCCATCAGTGGACAGAGCAACGAGCAGTACTTC.

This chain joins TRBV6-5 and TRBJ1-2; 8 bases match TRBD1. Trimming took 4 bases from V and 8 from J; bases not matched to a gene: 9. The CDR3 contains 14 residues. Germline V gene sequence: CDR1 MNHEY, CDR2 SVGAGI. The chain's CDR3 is CASSLGQGEGGYTF. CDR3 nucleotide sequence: TGTGCCAGCAGTTTAGGACAGGGCGAAGGAGGCTACACCTTC.

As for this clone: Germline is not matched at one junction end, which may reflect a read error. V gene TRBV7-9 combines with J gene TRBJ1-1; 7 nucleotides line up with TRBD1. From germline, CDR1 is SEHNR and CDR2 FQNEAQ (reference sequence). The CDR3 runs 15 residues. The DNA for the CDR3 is TGTTCCAGCAGCTCTCGACAGGGAAGGAACACTGAAGCTTTCTTT. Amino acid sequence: CSSSSRQGRNTEAFF.

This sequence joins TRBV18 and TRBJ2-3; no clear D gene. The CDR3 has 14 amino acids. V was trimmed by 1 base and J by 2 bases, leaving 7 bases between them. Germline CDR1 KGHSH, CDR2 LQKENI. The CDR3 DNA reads TGTGCCAGCTCACCACTTGCTAACACAGATACGCAGTATTTT. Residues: CASSPLANTDTQYF. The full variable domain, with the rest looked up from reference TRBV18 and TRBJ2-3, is NAGVMQNPRHLVRRRGQEARLRCSPMKGHSHVYWYRQLPEEGLKFMVYLQKENIIDESGMPKERFSAEFPKEGPSILRIQQVVRGDSAAYFCASSPLANTDTQYFGPGTRLTVL.

The CDR3 bases are TGTGCCAGCACTCAGGGTTCTTCCTACGAGCAGTACTTC. It codes for CASTQGSSYEQYF. V usage is TRBV6-4 and J usage is TRBJ2-7, with a weak D call TRBD1 (5 bases). The length of the CDR3 is 13 residues. The V and J ends lost 7 bases and 1 base respectively, with 11 bases between them. Per germline, CDR1 MRHNA and CDR2 SNTAGT.

The CDR3 nucleotides read TGTGCCAGCAGCCTACAGGGGAACACTGAAGCTTTCTTT. Translation: CASSLQGNTEAFF. The rearrangement links TRBV5-4 to TRBJ1-1, with TRBD1 as a possible D gene (6 bases). Germline V CDR1 and CDR2: SGHNT, YYREEE (reference sequence). This CDR3 has 13 residues. Trimming took 4 bases from V and 1 from J, leaving 8 bases between them. The entire variable domain, with the rest obtained from reference TRBV5-4 and TRBJ1-1, is as follows: ETGVTQSPTHLIKTRGQQVTLRCSSQSGHNTVSWYQQALGQGPQFIFQYYREEENGRGNFPPRFSGLQFPNYSSELNVNALELDDSALYLCASSLQGNTEAFFGQGTRLTVV.

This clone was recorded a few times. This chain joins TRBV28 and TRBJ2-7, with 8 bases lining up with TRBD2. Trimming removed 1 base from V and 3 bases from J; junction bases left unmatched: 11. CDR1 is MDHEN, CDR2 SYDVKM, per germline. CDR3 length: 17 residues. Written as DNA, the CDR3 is TGTGCCAGCAGTTTATCTTCCGCGGGACTAGAAAGCTACGAGCAGTACTTC. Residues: CASSLSSAGLESYEQYF.

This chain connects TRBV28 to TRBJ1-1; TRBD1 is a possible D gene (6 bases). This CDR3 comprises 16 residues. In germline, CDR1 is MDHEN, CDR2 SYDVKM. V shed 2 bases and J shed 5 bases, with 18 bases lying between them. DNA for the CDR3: TGTGCCAGCAGTTTAGTCTTAGCGGGGGCTGGGACTGAAGCTTTCTTT. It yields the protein CASSLVLAGAGTEAFF.

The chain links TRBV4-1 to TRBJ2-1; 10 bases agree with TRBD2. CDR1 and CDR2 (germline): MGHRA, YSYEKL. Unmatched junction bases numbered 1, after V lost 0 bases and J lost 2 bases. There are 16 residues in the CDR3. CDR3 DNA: TGCGCCAGCAGCCAAGAACTAGCGGGGCCCTACAATGAGCAGTTCTTC. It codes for CASSQELAGPYNEQFF.

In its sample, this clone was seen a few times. In nucleotides, the CDR3 is TGTGCCAGCAGCGCCCGGGGAGGGGGAGGGTATTATGGCTACACCTTC. This gives the protein CASSARGGGGYYGYTF. The chain links TRBV7-2 to TRBJ1-2; D might be TRBD1 (6 bases). With 5 bases removed from V and 5 bases from J, the gap between germline ends came to 21 bases. CDR1 SGHTA and CDR2 FQGNSA come from the germline V gene. The CDR3 sequence is 16 residues long.